This T cell receptor (beta chain) was recovered during a study of blood T cell repertoires in COVID-19 (dated by TCRdb to 2020 to 2021). About the study as a whole: Samples covering the acute and convalescent phases of COVID-19 were provided by collaborators in the United States, Italy and Spain. Nearly every sample came with metadata listing a de-identified subject ID, COVID-19 status, age in years and sex. Where available, HLA class I and class II types were obtained from metadata supplied by the sample provider rather than from assay-based typing. The material from the prospective study consisted of cDNA or gDNA derived from T cells, B-cell-depleted T cells, or PBMCs. Subjects who had been exposed to COVID-19, were actively infected with it, or had recovered from it provided the deeply sampled blood TCRbeta repertoires that made up the dataset. The repertoires were made available in a free public database intended to serve as a resource for research on the immune response to SARS-CoV-2. The samples were drawn from two sources: the first 160 participants of the ongoing ImmuneRACE study, and approximately 1,300 subjects contributed by 6 global collaborators.

TCRbeta CDR3 regions were amplified from genomic DNA using the immunoSEQ Assay, a bias-controlled multiplex PCR. The paper's processing steps were these. The number of nucleated cells in each sample was estimated by amplification of reference gene primers within the assay. To quantify the absolute abundance of each unique TCRbeta CDR3 rearrangement, sequence reads were collapsed and filtered. For each sample, productive Simpson clonality was calculated as the square root of Simpson's diversity index across productive rearrangements. TCRdb carries this immuneACCESS record with in-frame sequences only. Its versions omit some clonotypes, under half of them owing to an unresolved V gene in the studies checked, with the rest unexplained. From that table come the V and J calls and clone size; the DNA was used to work out D and trimming. In this sample the table shows around 300,000 clones, 86% of which occur a single time. Roughly 2.1% of the sample comes from the top ten.

Beyond this particular receptor, the publication reports: Clinical and demographic metadata were provided uncurated, with the amount varying by source and participant.

A second Seattle source provided samples from volunteer blood donors who had recovered from COVID-19. Whole blood was collected in K2EDTA tubes by collaborating institutions according to the institutions' own protocols. Collaborator samples were shipped for TCRbeta analysis as frozen whole blood, isolated PBMCs, or DNA extracted from either sample type. Per the germline V gene, SGHVS is the CDR1 and FNYEAQ is the CDR2. At the junction V is shortened by 1 base and J by 5 bases, with 6 bases in between. The CDR3 numbers 14 residues from cysteine through phenylalanine. Just the 42-base CDR3 DNA is kept, in frame starting at base 1. Notes on this clone: Its binding antigen is unknown. No much larger clone is present one base from it, and per-base qualities are unavailable.

This receptor was obtained from a woman aged 25 to 39 who had recovered from COVID-19. Input material: peripheral blood. The chain is encoded by TRBV7-6 joined to TRBJ1-6; TRBD1 might be the D gene, on 5 matching bases. The CDR3 has the sequence CASSLDRNNSPLHF. The nucleotide sequence is TGTGCCAGCAGCTTAGACAGGAATAATTCACCCCTCCACTTT.